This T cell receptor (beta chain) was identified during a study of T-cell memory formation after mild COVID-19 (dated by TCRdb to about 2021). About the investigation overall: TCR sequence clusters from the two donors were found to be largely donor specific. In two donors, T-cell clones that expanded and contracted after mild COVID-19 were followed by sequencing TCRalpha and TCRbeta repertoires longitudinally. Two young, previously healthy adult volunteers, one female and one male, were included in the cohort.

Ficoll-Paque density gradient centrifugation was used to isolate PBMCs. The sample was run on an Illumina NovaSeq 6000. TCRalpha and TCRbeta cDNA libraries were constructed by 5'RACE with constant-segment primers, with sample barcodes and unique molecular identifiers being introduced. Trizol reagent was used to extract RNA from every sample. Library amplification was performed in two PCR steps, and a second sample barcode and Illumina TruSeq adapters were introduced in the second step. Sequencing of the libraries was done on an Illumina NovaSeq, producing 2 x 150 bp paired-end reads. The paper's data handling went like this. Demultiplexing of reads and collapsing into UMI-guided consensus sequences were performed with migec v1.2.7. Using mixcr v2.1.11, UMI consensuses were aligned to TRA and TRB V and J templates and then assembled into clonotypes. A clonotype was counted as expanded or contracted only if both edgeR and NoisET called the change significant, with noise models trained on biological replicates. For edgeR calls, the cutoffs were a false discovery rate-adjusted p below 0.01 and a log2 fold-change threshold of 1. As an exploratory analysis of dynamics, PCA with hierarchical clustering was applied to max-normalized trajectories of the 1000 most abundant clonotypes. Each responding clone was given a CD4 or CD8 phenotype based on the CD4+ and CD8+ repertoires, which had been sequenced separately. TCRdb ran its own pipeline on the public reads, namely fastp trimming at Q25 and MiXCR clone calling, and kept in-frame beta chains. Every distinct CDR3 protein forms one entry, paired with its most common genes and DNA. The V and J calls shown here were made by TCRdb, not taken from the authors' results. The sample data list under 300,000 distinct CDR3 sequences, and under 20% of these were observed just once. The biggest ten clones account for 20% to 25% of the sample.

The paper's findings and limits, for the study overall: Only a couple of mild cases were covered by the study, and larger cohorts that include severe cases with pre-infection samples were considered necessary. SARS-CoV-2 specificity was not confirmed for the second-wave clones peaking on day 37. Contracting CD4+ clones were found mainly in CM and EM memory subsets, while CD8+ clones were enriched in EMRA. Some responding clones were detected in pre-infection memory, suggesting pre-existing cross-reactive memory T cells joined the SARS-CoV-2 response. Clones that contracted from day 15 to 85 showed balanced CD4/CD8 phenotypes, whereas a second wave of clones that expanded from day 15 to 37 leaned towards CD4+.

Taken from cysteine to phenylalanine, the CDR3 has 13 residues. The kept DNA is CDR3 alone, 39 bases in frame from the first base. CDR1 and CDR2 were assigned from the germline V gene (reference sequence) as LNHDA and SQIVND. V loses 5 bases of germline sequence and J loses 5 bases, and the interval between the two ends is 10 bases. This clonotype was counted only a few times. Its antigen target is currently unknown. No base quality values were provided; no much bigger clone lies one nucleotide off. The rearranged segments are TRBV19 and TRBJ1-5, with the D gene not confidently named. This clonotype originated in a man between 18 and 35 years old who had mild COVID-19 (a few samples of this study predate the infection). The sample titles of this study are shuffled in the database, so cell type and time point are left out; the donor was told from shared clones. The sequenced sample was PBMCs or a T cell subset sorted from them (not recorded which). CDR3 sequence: CASSLEVYQPQHF. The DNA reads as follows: TGTGCCAGTAGTTTGGAGGTTTATCAGCCCCAGCATTTT.